This entry features one T cell receptor beta chain sequence. BIOMED2 TRB-A/B primer pools were used in multiplex TRB PCR. TCRdb reprocessed the multiplex PCR reads with MiXCR, giving one entry per CDR3 protein. The table shows approximately 9,100 distinct CDR3 sequences, with roughly 31% occurring only once. The sample comes from a study of T and B cells in COVID-19 patients. Turning to the study itself: Peripheral blood came from COVID-19 patients with active infection or after recovery. Median age was about 30 years in the recovered cohort and around 67 years in the active-infection cohort.

TRB was amplified from approximately 250-500 ng of blood genomic DNA. The V gene end was trimmed by 3 bases and the J gene end by 3 bases; junction bases not matched to a gene: 1. The germline gives CDR1 LNHDA, CDR2 SQIVND (reference sequence). The CDR3 runs to 14 residues. Sequencing was performed on blood. The clonotype originates from a human donor who had recovered from COVID-19. The V gene is TRBV19, the J gene TRBJ2-2, with 7 bases aligning to TRBD1. The CDR3 DNA reads as TGTGCCAGTAGTATCGGGACAGACACCGGGGAGCTGTTTTTT. It encodes CASSIGTDTGELFF. Full variable domain (remainder filled in from reference TRBV19 and TRBJ2-2): DGGITQSPKYLFRKEGQNVTLSCEQNLNHDAMYWYRQDPGQGLRLIYYSQIVNDFQKGDIAEGYSVSREKKESFPLTVTSAQKNPTAFYLCASSIGTDTGELFFGEGSRLTVL.